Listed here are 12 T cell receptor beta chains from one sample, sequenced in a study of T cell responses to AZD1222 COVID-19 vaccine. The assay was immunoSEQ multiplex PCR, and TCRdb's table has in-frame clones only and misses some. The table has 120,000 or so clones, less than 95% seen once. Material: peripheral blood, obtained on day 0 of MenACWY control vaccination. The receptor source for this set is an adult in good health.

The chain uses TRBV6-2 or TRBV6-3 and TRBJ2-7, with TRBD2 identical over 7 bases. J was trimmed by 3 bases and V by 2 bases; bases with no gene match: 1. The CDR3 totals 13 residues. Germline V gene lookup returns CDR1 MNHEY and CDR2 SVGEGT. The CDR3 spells CASSYGRVYEQYF. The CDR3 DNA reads TGTGCCAGCAGTTACGGGAGGGTCTACGAGCAGTACTTC.

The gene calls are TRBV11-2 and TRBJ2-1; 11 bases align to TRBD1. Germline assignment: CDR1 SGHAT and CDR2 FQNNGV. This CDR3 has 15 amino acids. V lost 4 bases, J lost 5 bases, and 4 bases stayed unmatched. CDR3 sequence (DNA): TGTGCCAGCAGCTGGACAGGGGGCGCGGACAATGAGCAGTTCTTC. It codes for CASSWTGGADNEQFF.

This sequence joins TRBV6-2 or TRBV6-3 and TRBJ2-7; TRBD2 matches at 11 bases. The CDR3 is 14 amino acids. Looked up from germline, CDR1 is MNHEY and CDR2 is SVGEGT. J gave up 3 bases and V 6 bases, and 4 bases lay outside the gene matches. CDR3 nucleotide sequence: TGTGCCAGCAGCCGAACTAGCGGGAGCTACGAGCAGTACTTC. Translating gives CASSRTSGSYEQYF.

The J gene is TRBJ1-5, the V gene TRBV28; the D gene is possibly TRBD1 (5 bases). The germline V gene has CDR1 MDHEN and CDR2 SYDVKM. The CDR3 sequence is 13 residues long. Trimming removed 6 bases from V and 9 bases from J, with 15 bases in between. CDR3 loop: CASREGRRMPQHF. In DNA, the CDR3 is TGTGCCAGCAGGGAGGGACGGAGAATGCCCCAGCATTTT. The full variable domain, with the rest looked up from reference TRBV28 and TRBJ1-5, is DVKVTQSSRYLVKRTGEKVFLECVQDMDHENMFWYRQDPGLGLRLIYFSYDVKMKEKGDIPEGYSVSREKKERFSLILESASTNQTSMYLCASREGRRMPQHFGDGTRLSIL.

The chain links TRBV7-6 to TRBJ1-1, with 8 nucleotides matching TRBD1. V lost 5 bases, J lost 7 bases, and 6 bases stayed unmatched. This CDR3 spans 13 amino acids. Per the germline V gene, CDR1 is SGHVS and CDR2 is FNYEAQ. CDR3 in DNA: TGTGCCAGCAGCAACGGACAGGGCGGTGAAGCTTTCTTT. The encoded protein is CASSNGQGGEAFF. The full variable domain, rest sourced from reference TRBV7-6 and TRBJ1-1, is GAGVSQSPRYKVTKRGQDVALRCDPISGHVSLYWYRQALGQGPEFLTYFNYEAQQDKSGLPNDRFSAERPEGSISTLTIQRTEQRDSAMYRCASSNGQGGEAFFGQGTRLTVV.

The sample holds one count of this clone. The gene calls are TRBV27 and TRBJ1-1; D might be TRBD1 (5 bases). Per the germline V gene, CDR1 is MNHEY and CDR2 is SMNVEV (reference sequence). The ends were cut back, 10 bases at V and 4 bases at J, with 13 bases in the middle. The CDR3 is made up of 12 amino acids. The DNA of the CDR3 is TGTGCCACTCAAGGGGTTGCCACTGAAGCTTTCTTT. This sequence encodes CATQGVATEAFF.

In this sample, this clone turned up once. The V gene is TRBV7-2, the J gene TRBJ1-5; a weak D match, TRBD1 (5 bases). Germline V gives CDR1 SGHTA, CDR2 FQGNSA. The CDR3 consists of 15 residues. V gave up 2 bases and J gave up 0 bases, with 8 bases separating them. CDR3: CASSLWGNSNQPQHF. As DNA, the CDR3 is TGTGCCAGCAGCTTATGGGGGAATAGCAATCAGCCCCAGCATTTT. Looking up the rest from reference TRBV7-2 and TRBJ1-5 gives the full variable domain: GAGVSQSPSNKVTEKGKDVELRCDPISGHTALYWYRQSLGQGLEFLIYFQGNSAPDKSGLPSDRFSAERTGGSVSTLTIQRTQQEDSAVYLCASSLWGNSNQPQHFGDGTRLSIL.

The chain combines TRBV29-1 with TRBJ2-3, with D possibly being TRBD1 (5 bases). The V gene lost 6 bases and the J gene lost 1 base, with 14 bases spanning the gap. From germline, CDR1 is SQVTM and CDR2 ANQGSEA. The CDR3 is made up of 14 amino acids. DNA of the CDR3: TGCAGCGTCGACAGCAGCTTTGGCACAGATACGCAGTATTTT. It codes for CSVDSSFGTDTQYF.

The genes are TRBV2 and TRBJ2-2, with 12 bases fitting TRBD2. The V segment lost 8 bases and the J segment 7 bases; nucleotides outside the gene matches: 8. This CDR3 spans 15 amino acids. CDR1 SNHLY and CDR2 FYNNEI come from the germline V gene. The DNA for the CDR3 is TGTGCCAGCCACACTAGCGGGAGGTCGGGCGGGGAGCTGTTTTTT. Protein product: CASHTSGRSGGELFF.

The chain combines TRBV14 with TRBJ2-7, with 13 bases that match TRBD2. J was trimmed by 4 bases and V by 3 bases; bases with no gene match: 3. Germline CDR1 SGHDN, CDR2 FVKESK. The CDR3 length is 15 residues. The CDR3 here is CASSHPGLAGYEQYF. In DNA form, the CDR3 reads TGTGCCAGCAGCCACCCGGGACTAGCGGGATACGAGCAGTACTTC.

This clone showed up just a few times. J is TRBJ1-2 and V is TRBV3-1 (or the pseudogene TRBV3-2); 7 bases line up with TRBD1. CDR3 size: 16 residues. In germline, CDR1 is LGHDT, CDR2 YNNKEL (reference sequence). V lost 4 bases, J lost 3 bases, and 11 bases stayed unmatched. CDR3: CASSPRPGQRDYGYTF. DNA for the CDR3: TGTGCCAGCAGCCCCCGCCCGGGACAGCGAGACTATGGCTACACCTTC.

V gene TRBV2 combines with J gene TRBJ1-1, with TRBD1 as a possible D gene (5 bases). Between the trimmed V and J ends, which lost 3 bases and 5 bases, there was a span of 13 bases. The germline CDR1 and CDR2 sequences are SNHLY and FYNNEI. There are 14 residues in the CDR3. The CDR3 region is CASSEEGIKTEAFF. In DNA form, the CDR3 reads TGTGCCAGCAGTGAGGAGGGGATAAAGACTGAAGCTTTCTTT. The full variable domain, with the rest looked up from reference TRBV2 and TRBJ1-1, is EPEVTQTPSHQVTQMGQEVILRCVPISNHLYFYWYRQILGQKVEFLVSFYNNEISEKSEIFDDQFSVERPDGSNFTLKIRSTKLEDSAMYFCASSEEGIKTEAFFGQGTRLTVV.